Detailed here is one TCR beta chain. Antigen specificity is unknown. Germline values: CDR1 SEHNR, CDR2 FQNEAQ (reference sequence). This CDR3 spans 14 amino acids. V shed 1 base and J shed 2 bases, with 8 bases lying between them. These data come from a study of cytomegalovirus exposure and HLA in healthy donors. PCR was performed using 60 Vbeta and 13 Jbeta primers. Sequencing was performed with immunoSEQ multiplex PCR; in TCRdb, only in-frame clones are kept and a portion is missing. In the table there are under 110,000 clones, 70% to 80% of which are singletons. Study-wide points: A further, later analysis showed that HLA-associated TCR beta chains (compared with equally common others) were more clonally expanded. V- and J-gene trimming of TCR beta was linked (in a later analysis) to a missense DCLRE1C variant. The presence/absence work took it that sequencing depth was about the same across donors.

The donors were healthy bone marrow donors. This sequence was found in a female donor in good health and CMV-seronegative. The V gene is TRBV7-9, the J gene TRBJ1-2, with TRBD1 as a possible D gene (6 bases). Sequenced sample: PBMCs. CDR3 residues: CASSLDRENYGYTF. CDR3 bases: TGTGCCAGCAGCTTAGACAGGGAGAACTATGGCTACACCTTC.